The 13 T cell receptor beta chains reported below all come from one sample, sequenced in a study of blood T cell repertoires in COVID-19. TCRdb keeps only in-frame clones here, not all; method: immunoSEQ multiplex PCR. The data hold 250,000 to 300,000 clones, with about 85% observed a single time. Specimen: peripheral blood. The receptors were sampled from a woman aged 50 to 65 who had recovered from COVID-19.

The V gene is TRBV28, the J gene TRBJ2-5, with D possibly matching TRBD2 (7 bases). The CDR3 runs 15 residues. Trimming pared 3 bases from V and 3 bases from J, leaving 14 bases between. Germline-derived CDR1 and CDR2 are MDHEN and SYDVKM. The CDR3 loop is CASSFRGGAKETQYF. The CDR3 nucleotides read TGTGCCAGCAGTTTCAGAGGGGGGGCGAAAGAGACCCAGTACTTC.

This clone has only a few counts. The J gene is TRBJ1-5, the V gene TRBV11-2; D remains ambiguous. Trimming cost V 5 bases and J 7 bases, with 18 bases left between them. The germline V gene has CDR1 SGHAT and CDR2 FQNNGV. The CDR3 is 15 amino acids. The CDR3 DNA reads TGTGCCAGCAGCCCCTATGGGTCGGCGGGGCAGCCCCAGCATTTT. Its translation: CASSPYGSAGQPQHF.

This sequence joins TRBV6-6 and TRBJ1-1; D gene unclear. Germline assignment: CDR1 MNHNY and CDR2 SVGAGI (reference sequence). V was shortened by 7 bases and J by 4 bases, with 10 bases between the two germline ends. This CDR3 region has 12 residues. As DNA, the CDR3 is TGTGCCAGCACGCCTCGGGGCACTGAAGCTTTCTTT. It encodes CASTPRGTEAFF.

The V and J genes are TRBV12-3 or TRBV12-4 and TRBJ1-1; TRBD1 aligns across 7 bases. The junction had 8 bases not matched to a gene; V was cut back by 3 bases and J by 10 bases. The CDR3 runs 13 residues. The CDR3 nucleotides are TGTGCCAGCAGTTTGGGTCAGGGGGAAGGAGCTTTCTTT. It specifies CASSLGQGEGAFF.

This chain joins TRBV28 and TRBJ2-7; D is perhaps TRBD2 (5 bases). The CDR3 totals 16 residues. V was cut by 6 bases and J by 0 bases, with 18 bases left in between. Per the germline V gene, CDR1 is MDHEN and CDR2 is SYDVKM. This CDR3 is CASSPRRSKSSYEQYF. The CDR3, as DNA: TGTGCCAGCAGCCCTAGGAGGAGCAAGAGCTCCTACGAGCAGTACTTC. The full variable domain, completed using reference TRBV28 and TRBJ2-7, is DVKVTQSSRYLVKRTGEKVFLECVQDMDHENMFWYRQDPGLGLRLIYFSYDVKMKEKGDIPEGYSVSREKKERFSLILESASTNQTSMYLCASSPRRSKSSYEQYFGPGTRLTVT.

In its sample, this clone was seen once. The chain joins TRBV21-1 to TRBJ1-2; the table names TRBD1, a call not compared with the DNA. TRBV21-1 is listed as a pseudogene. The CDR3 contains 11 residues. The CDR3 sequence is CASTMTLPSPF. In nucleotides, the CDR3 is TGTGCCAGCACCATGACACTCCCTTCCCCCTTC.

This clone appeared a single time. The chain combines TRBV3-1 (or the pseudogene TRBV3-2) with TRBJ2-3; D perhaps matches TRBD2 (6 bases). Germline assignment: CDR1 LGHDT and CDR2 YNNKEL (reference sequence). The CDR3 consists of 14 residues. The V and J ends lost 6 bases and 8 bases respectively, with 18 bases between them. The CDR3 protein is CASSHAGKEFTQYF. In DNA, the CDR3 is TGTGCCAGCAGTCACGCGGGGAAGGAGTTTACGCAGTATTTT.

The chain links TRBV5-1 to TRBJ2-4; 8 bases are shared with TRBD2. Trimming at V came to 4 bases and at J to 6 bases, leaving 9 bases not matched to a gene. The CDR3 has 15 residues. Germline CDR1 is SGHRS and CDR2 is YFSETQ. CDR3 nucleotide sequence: TGCGCCAGCAGCAACCCGAGCGGGAGCGGAAACATTCAGTACTTC. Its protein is CASSNPSGSGNIQYF. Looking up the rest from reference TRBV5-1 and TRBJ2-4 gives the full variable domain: KAGVTQTPRYLIKTRGQQVTLSCSPISGHRSVSWYQQTPGQGLQFLFEYFSETQRNKGNFPGRFSGRQFSNSRSEMNVSTLELGDSALYLCASSNPSGSGNIQYFGAGTRLSVL.

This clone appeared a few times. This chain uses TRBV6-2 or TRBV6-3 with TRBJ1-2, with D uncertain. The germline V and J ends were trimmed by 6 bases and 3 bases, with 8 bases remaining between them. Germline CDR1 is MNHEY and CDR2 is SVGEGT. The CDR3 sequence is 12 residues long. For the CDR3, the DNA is TGTGCCAGCAGCCTCCTCCACTATGGCTACACCTTC. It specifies CASSLLHYGYTF.

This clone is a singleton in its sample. CDR3 loop: CAWRATDNSNQPQHF. The CDR3 nucleotides are TGTGCCTGGAGAGCTACAGATAATAGCAATCAGCCCCAGCATTTT. The gene calls are TRBV30 and TRBJ1-5; no firm D call. The V end was cut by 3 bases, the J end by 0 bases, with 12 bases between. CDR3 length: 15 amino acids. Looked up from germline, CDR1 is GTSNPN and CDR2 is SVGIG (reference sequence).

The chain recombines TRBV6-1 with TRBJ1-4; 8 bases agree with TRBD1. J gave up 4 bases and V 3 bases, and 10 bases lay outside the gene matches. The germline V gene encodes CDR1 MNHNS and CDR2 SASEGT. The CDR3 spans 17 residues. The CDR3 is CASSEQGAIRGNEKLFF. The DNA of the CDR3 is TGTGCCAGCAGTGAGCAGGGGGCAATTCGTGGTAATGAAAAACTGTTTTTT.

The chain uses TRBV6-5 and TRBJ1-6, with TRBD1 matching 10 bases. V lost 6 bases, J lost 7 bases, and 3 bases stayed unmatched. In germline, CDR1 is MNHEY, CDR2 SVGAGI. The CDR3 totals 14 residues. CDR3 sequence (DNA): TGTGCCAGCAGGGGGACAGGGGAAAATTCACCCCTCCACTTT. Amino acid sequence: CASRGTGENSPLHF.

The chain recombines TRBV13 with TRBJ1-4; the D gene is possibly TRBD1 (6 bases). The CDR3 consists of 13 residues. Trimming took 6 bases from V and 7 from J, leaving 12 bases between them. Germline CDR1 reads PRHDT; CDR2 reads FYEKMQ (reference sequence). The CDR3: CASSLDRSEKLFF. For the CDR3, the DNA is TGTGCCAGCAGTTTGGACAGAAGTGAAAAACTGTTTTTT. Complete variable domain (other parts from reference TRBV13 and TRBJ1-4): AAGVIQSPRHLIKEKRETATLKCYPIPRHDTVYWYQQGPGQDPQFLISFYEKMQSDKGSIPDRFSAQQFSDYHSELNMSSLELGDSALYFCASSLDRSEKLFFGSGTQLSVL.